The source of this T cell receptor beta chain is a study of blood T cell repertoires in COVID-19. On the study more broadly: COVID-19 samples, acute and convalescent, were from the United States, Italy and Spain. T cells, B-cell-depleted T cells, or PBMCs supplied cDNA or gDNA.

V was pared by 1 base and J by 7 bases, with 10 bases between. The CDR3 is 13 amino acids. Germline V lookup: CDR1 SGHAT, CDR2 FQNNGV. In the original analysis: For nucleated cells, counts were estimated from reference gene primer amplification. Clones were sequenced by immunoSEQ multiplex PCR, and TCRdb holds only the in-frame ones, with some missing. The V and J calls and the clone size are those of that table, but D and trimming were determined from the DNA. This sample carries about 290,000 clones, about 82% of them seen once, and the ten largest clones take 4% to 5%. There are a few counts of this clone.

The V gene is TRBV11-2, the J gene TRBJ1-1; D is uncertain. The sequenced material came from peripheral blood. The clonotype originates from a woman aged 45-60 years with active or convalescent COVID-19. The CDR3 region has the DNA TGTGCCAGCAGCTTAGTCGTAGCAAGTGAAGCTTTCTTT. Its translation: CASSLVVASEAFF.